This T cell receptor (beta chain) came from a study of vaccination effects on CD4 cells after COVID-19. Study-wide background: Post-vaccine sampling took place a median of 72 days after the second dose.

V was clipped by 3 bases and J by 8 bases, with 16 bases between them. CDR1 DFQATT and CDR2 SNEGSKA come from the germline V gene (reference sequence). This CDR3 has 14 amino acids. Data came from immunoSEQ multiplex PCR; TCRdb stores just in-frame clones and leaves some out. The table records approximately 74,000 clones, roughly 73% of them present only once. In the case of this clone: The antigen is unknown.

Following a 10-day culture, CD4+ T cells were purified. Vaccination of participants consisted of two doses of either the BNT162b2 or mRNA-1273 vaccine. Researchers swapped half the medium for IL-2 medium on both days 3 and 7. The sequenced sample was CD4+ T cells from PBMCs cultured without peptide, obtained after COVID-19 vaccination. This clonotype was sampled from a human donor who received a COVID-19 vaccine. The chain combines TRBV20-1 with TRBJ1-4; a weak D match, TRBD1 (6 bases). For the CDR3, the DNA is TGCAGTGCTAGTTTGGGACATAACCAGGAAAAACTGTTTTTT. It yields the protein CSASLGHNQEKLFF.